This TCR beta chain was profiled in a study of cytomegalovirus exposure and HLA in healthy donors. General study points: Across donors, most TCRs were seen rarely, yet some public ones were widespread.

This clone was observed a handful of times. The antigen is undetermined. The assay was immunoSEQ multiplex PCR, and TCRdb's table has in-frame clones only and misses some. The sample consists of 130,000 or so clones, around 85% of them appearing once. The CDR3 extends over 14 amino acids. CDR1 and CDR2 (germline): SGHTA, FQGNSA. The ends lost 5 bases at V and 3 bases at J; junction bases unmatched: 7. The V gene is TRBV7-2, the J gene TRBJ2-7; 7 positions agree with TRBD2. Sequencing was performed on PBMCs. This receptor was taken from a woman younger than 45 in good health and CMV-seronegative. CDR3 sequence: CASSPQSGIYEQYF. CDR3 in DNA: TGTGCCAGCAGCCCTCAAAGCGGGATCTACGAGCAGTACTTC.